The present TCR beta chain was sequenced within a study of CD8 T cells in Susac syndrome. Notes on the study in general: The study conceded that relatively few individuals underwent its TCR sequencing and HLA analysis.

Germline CDR1 is PRHDT and CDR2 is FYEKMQ (reference sequence). With V trimmed by 6 bases and J by 0 bases, 7 bases remained unmatched. This CDR3 spans 15 amino acids. The RNA, about 0.5 to 1 ug, was put through reverse transcription using random hexamers. The amplification used immunoSEQ multiplex PCR on TCR beta CDR3; it spanned 54 Vbeta and 13 Jbeta. TCRdb itself ran the immunoSEQ multiplex PCR reads through MiXCR, one entry per CDR3 protein. The data contain hundreds of thousands of distinct CDR3 sequences, more than 70% of them singletons. In blood CD8+ and CD4+ T cells, TCR beta underwent sequencing. Negative magnetic isolation gave CD8+ and CD4+ cells; FACS enriched CD8+ TEMRA. Notes on this clonotype: Antigen: not known.

The source of this sequence is a human donor with multiple sclerosis. The gene calls are TRBV13 and TRBJ1-2; 7 nucleotides match TRBD1. The specimen was CD8+ T cells from PBMCs. The CDR3 DNA is TGTGCCAGCAGTACCAGGGGGGAACCTAACTATGGCTACACCTTC. The encoded protein is CASSTRGEPNYGYTF.